A selection of T cell receptor beta chains follows, all from one sample in a study of T cells in Graves' hyperthyroidism and ophthalmopathy. One entry per CDR3 protein results from TCRdb running MiXCR on the multiplex PCR reads. This table has a few hundred thousand distinct CDR3 sequences, about 21% appearing once. The sequencing sample was made of blood. These receptors were taken from a woman in her forties or fifties with Graves' hyperthyroidism. Both conserved end residues are part of each CDR3. Fields, in order: J gene, clone size, D gene, V gene, CDR3 DNA, CDR3 protein. A D gene is named only where the DNA matches it firmly. Only some rows state a clone size, as once, few, many or a class for expanded clones.

J: TRBJ2-7; size: many; D: NA; V: TRBV6-1; DNA: TGTGCCAGCAGTAGATCCGGTAAGATCAGCTCCTACGAGCAGTACTTC; CDR3: CASSRSGKISSYEQYF
J: TRBJ2-1; size: NA; D: TRBD2; V: TRBV19; DNA: TGTGCCAGTACCCGACTAGCGGGGGGATACAATGAGCAGTTCTTC; CDR3: CASTRLAGGYNEQFF
J: TRBJ1-2; size: NA; D: TRBD1; V: TRBV27; DNA: TGTGCCAGCAGTCCCATCGACAGGGGGCTACTCTATGGCTACACCTTC; CDR3: CASSPIDRGLLYGYTF
J: TRBJ2-7; size: once; D: TRBD1; V: TRBV3-1; DNA: TGTGCCAGCAGCCTATCCGGGACAGGGGTAGTCGAGCAGTACTTC; CDR3: CASSLSGTGVVEQYF
J: TRBJ1-2; size: NA; D: TRBD1; V: TRBV19; DNA: TGTGCCAGTAGTGCACAGGGGGCGTCTGGCTACACCTTC; CDR3: CASSAQGASGYTF
J: TRBJ2-7; size: many; D: TRBD2; V: TRBV6-5; DNA: TGTGCCAGCAGTTACGCGGGAGAGAGGTCCTACGAGCAGTACTTC; CDR3: CASSYAGERSYEQYF
J: TRBJ2-5; size: NA; D: TRBD2; V: TRBV6-5; DNA: TGTGCCAGCAGTCGTTTAGGTAGCGGGAGGGGTTTCGGAGAGACCCAGTACTTC; CDR3: CASSRLGSGRGFGETQYF
J: TRBJ2-3; size: many; D: NA; V: TRBV9; DNA: TGTGCCAGCAGCGTTGGAGGTTCCTGGGGGGATACGCAGTATTTT; CDR3: CASSVGGSWGDTQYF
J: TRBJ2-7; size: many; D: TRBD1; V: TRBV5-1; DNA: TGCGCCAGCAGCTTGGCGGGACAGTCCTACGAGCAGTACTTC; CDR3: CASSLAGQSYEQYF
J: TRBJ1-2; size: many; D: NA; V: TRBV12-3/TRBV12-4; DNA: TGTGCCATAGTAGAAAGGGGTGGGGGCCGTTATGGCTACACCTTC; CDR3: CAIVERGGGRYGYTF
J: TRBJ1-1; size: few; D: NA; V: TRBV2; DNA: TGTGCCAGCAGTCAAGGGACTCCCACTGAAGCTTTCTTT; CDR3: CASSQGTPTEAFF
J: TRBJ2-2; size: NA; D: NA; V: TRBV11-2; DNA: TGTGCCAGCAGCTTAGGAGGGTTGAACACCGGGGAGCTGTTTTTT; CDR3: CASSLGGLNTGELFF
J: TRBJ1-1; size: NA; D: NA; V: TRBV30; DNA: TGTGCCTGGAGGGGAGGGACGACCGTCAAGAACACTGAAGCTTTCTTT; CDR3: CAWRGGTTVKNTEAFF
J: TRBJ2-3; size: many; D: TRBD2; V: TRBV18; DNA: TGTGCCAGCTCACGACAACTAGCGGCTAGCACAGATACGCAGTATTTT; CDR3: CASSRQLAASTDTQYF
J: TRBJ1-1; size: few; D: NA; V: TRBV9; DNA: TGTGCCAGCAGCTTCCCCCCCACTGGACAGGAAGCTTTCTTT; CDR3: CASSFPPTGQEAFF
J: TRBJ2-1; size: few; D: NA; V: TRBV25-1; DNA: TGTGCCAGCAGTGGCTGGGGATCATTGGACAATGAGCAGTTCTTC; CDR3: CASSGWGSLDNEQFF
J: TRBJ2-5; size: many; D: TRBD1; V: TRBV20-1; DNA: TGCAGTGCCAAGGGACAGGGGAAGGAGACCCAGTACTTC; CDR3: CSAKGQGKETQYF
J: TRBJ2-6; size: few; D: NA; V: TRBV5-6; DNA: TGTGCCAGCAGCTTAACCTCGAGCTCTGGGGCCAACGTCCTGACTTTC; CDR3: CASSLTSSSGANVLTF
J: TRBJ2-1; size: many; D: NA; V: TRBV5-1; DNA: TGCGCCAGCAGCTTGGCACCCCGGAATGAGCAGTTCTTC; CDR3: CASSLAPRNEQFF
J: TRBJ1-5; size: few; D: NA; V: TRBV6-1; DNA: TGTGCCAGCAGAATTGTATTGGGGAATCAGCCCCAGCATTTT; CDR3: CASRIVLGNQPQHF
J: TRBJ2-7; size: many; D: NA; V: TRBV5-5; DNA: TGTGCCAGCAGCTTGTTTATTTACTACGAGCAGTACTTC; CDR3: CASSLFIYYEQYF
J: TRBJ2-3; size: NA; D: TRBD1; V: TRBV24-1; DNA: TGTGCCACCAGTGACCTGGACAGGGGGCTTTCGGATACGCAGTATTTT; CDR3: CATSDLDRGLSDTQYF